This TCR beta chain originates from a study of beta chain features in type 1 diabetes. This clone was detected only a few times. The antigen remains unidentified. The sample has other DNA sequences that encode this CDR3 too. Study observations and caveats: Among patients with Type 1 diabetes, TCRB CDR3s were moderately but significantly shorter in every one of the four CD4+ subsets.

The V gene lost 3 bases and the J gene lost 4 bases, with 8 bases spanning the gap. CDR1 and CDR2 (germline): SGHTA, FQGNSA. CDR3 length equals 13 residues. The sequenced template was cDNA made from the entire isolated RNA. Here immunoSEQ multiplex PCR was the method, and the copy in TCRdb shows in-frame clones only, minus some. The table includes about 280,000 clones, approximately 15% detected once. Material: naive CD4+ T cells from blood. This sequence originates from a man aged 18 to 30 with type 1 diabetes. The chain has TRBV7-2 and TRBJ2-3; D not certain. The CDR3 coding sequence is TGTGCCAGCAGCTTTGGCGAGGCAGATACGCAGTATTTT. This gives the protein CASSFGEADTQYF.